This T cell receptor beta chain is from a study of blood T cell repertoires in COVID-19. Study context: PBMCs, B-cell-depleted T cells, or T cells were the source of the cDNA or gDNA that made up the material.

Sequenced by immunoSEQ multiplex PCR; TCRdb stores in-frame clones only, minus some. The sample records 50,000 to 65,000 clones, approximately 86% being singletons. This clone was detected a few times. This CDR3 spans 14 amino acids. The V segment lost 5 bases and the J segment 2 bases; nucleotides outside the gene matches: 2. CDR1 SEHNR and CDR2 FQNEAQ come from the germline V gene (reference sequence). Sequenced input: peripheral blood. The sequence was collected from a man between 40 and 49 years old with acute or convalescent COVID-19. The chain joins TRBV7-9 to TRBJ2-3, with 9 bases identical to TRBD2. CDR3 region: CASSPSGNTDTQYF. DNA of the CDR3: TGTGCCAGCAGCCCTAGCGGGAACACAGATACGCAGTATTTT. Complete variable domain (other parts from reference TRBV7-9 and TRBJ2-3): DTGVSQNPRHKITKRGQNVTFRCDPISEHNRLYWYRQTLGQGPEFLTYFQNEAQLEKSRLLSDRFSAERPKGSFSTLEIQRTEQGDSAMYLCASSPSGNTDTQYFGPGTRLTVL.